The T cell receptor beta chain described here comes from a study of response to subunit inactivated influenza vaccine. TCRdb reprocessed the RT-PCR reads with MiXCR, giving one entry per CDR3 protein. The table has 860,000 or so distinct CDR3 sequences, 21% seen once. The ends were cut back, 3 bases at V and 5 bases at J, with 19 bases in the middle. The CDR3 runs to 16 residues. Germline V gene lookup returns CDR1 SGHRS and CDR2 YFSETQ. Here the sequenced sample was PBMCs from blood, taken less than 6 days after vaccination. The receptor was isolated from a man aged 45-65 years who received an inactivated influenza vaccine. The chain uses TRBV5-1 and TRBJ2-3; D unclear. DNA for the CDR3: TGCGCCAGCAGCTCTGGACCCGGGCTGGATGGAGATACGCAGTATTTT. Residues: CASSSGPGLDGDTQYF.